The T cell receptor beta chain under discussion was sequenced for a study of T cell changes during pregnancy in multiple sclerosis. The J segment lost 0 bases and the V segment lost 4 bases, leaving 18 bases of the junction unmatched. Germline values: CDR1 SGHRS, CDR2 YFSETQ. The CDR3 extends over 19 amino acids. The table came from immunoSEQ multiplex PCR; TCRdb's copy has only in-frame clones and leaves some out. The sample yields approximately 72,000 clones, 92% seen once. The sequence was obtained from a female donor in good health, enrolled as a control in a pregnancy study. V is TRBV5-1 and J is TRBJ2-5; 7 bases match TRBD1. Sequencing was performed on peripheral blood, taken in the first trimester of pregnancy. In DNA, the CDR3 is TGCGCCAGCAGCCCTGTGGGTGAACAGGGGTCGATCTACCAAGAGACCCAGTACTTC. Residues: CASSPVGEQGSIYQETQYF.